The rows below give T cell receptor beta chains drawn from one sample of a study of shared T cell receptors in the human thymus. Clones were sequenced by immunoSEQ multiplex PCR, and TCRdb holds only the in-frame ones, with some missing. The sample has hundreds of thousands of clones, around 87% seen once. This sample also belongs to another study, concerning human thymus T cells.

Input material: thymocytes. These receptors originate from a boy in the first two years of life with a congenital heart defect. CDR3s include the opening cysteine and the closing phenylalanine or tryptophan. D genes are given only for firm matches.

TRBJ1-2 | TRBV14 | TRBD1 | CASSHRTGKGNYGYTF | TGTGCCAGCAGCCACCGGACAGGGAAGGGTAACTATGGCTACACCTTC
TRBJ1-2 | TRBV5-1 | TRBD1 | CASSLAEGASHGYTF | TGCGCCAGCAGCTTGGCCGAGGGGGCCTCTCATGGCTACACCTTC
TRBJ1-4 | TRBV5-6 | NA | CASSPGTTNEKLFF | TGTGCCAGCAGCCCCGGGACAACTAATGAAAAACTGTTTTTT
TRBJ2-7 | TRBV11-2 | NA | CASSLIGSSTYEQYF | TGTGCCAGCAGCTTAATCGGGAGTAGCACCTACGAGCAGTACTTC
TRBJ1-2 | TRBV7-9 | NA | CASSSGQSPLEHYGYTF | TGTGCCAGCAGCTCCGGACAGAGTCCGCTAGAACACTATGGCTACACCTTC
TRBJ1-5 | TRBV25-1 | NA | CASSSPGTNQPQHF | TGTGCCAGCAGTTCACCAGGAACTAATCAGCCCCAGCATTTT
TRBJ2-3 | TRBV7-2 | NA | CASTVLTASTDTQYF | TGTGCCAGCACAGTTTTAACAGCAAGCACAGATACGCAGTATTTT
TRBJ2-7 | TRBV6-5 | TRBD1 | CASRQRGHYEQYF | TGTGCCAGCAGACAAAGGGGGCACTACGAGCAGTACTTC
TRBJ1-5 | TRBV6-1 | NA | CASSGGVPARQPQHF | TGTGCCAGCAGTGGGGGGGTCCCGGCACGGCAGCCCCAGCATTTT
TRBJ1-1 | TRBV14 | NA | CASSPASEGTEAFF | TGTGCCAGCAGCCCCGCCTCCGAGGGCACTGAAGCTTTCTTT
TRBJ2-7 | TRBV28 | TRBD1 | CASSLGTGGPYEQYF | TGTGCCAGCAGCTTAGGGACAGGGGGCCCCTACGAGCAGTACTTC
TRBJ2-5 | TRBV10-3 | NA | CATAGGQKQETQYF | TGTGCCACCGCGGGGGGACAGAAACAAGAGACCCAGTACTTC
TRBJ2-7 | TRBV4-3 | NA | CASSQVGGYEQYF | TGCGCCAGCAGCCAAGTAGGCGGATACGAGCAGTACTTC
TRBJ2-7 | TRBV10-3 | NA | CAISEFPGNYEQYF | TGTGCCATCAGTGAGTTCCCCGGGAACTACGAGCAGTACTTC